The clone carrying this T cell receptor (beta chain) was counted a few times. CDR3 length equals 14 residues. CDR1 and CDR2 from the germline V gene are KGHSY and FQNENV. The V gene lost 0 bases and the J gene lost 8 bases, with 13 bases spanning the gap. These data originate in a study of response to subunit inactivated influenza vaccine. One entry per CDR3 protein results from TCRdb running MiXCR on the RT-PCR reads. In the table there are just under 550,000 distinct CDR3 sequences, under 30% of which are singletons. These data were also filed under a second study, of T cells expressing NK-cell markers. That source adds: 5'RACE template switching with UMIs generated TCR beta cDNA.

The rearrangement joins TRBV16 to TRBJ1-1; weak D call: TRBD1 (5 bases). This clonotype originated in a man aged 50-60 years who received an inactivated influenza vaccine. This sample comprised CD4+ T cells sorted from PBMCs, obtained 11 to 12 days after vaccination. The CDR3 region is CASSQSRGVTEAFF. CDR3 nucleotide sequence: TGTGCCAGCAGCCAATCGAGGGGAGTTACCGAAGCTTTCTTT.